These T cell receptor beta chains were read from a single sample in a study of blood T cell repertoires in COVID-19. Libraries were prepared by immunoSEQ multiplex PCR; TCRdb keeps only in-frame clonotypes and omits some of them. The data show about 69,000 clones, roughly three quarters seen once. The sequenced sample consisted of peripheral blood. The origin of the receptors is a human donor in a cohort sampled during active COVID-19. The CDR3 runs from the conserved cysteine through the conserved F or W. The order of the fields is J gene, V gene, clone size, D gene, CDR3 protein, CDR3 DNA. D genes are given only for firm matches. Expanded clones are given a class, and other clones once, few, many or no size at all.

>TRBJ1-1|TRBV29-1|.|.
CSGGHTSTTEAFF
TGCAGCGGGGGGCACACCAGTACCACTGAAGCTTTCTTT
>TRBJ1-2|TRBV6-5|once|TRBD1
CASRHDRGRDGYTF
TGTGCCAGCAGACATGACAGGGGGAGAGATGGCTACACCTTC
>TRBJ2-7|TRBV13|.|.
CASSRLGAYEQYF
TGTGCCAGCAGCCGCCTAGGAGCCTACGAGCAGTACTTC
>TRBJ1-6|TRBV5-8|.|.
CASSRRLQGGNSPLHF
TGTGCCAGCAGTCGACGCCTCCAGGGAGGGAATTCACCCCTCCACTTT
>TRBJ2-3|TRBV4-1|.|TRBD1
CASSQGPTGEVTDTQYF
TGCGCCAGCAGCCAAGGTCCGACAGGGGAGGTGACAGATACGCAGTATTTT
>TRBJ1-5|TRBV24-1|.|TRBD1
CATSAGQGDQPQHF
TGTGCCACCAGTGCGGGACAGGGGGATCAGCCCCAGCATTTT
>TRBJ2-1|TRBV6-4|.|TRBD1
CASSGADREGANEQFF
TGTGCCAGCAGTGGGGCAGACAGGGAAGGAGCCAATGAGCAGTTCTTC
>TRBJ2-3|TRBV7-2|.|.
CASSVGGVDTQYF
TGTGCCAGCAGTGTCGGCGGAGTGGATACGCAGTATTTT
>TRBJ1-4|TRBV15|few|.
CATSREQQGIGEKLFF
TGTGCCACCAGCAGAGAGCAACAGGGAATCGGCGAAAAACTGTTTTTT
>TRBJ2-7|TRBV19|.|.
CASSIDRAYEQYF
TGTGCCAGTAGTATAGACAGGGCCTACGAGCAGTACTTC
>TRBJ2-3|TRBV11-1|.|TRBD2
CASSLDQRGSTDTQYF
TGTGCCAGCAGCTTAGACCAGCGGGGGAGCACAGATACGCAGTATTTT
>TRBJ2-7|TRBV11-2|.|.
CASSANYEQYF
TGTGCCAGCAGCGCGAACTACGAGCAGTACTTC
>TRBJ2-2|TRBV5-4|.|.
CASSLGGNSGELFF
TGTGCCAGCAGCTTGGGCGGGAATTCCGGGGAGCTGTTTTTT
>TRBJ1-1|TRBV10-3|.|.
CAISEADKNTEAFF
TGTGCCATCAGTGAGGCAGATAAGAACACTGAAGCTTTCTTT
>TRBJ2-1|TRBV27|few|.
CASSLRRSDEQFF
TGTGCCAGCAGTTTAAGGAGATCGGATGAGCAGTTCTTC
>TRBJ2-7|TRBV7-9|.|TRBD1
CASAWDRLSYEQYF
TGTGCCAGCGCTTGGGACAGACTCTCCTACGAGCAGTACTTC
>TRBJ2-7|TRBV27|.|TRBD2
CASTPLAGAHYEQYF
TGTGCCAGCACCCCTCTAGCGGGGGCTCACTACGAGCAGTACTTC
>TRBJ2-1|TRBV24-1|.|.
CATSDLRGRSYNEQFF
TGTGCCACCAGTGATTTGAGGGGAAGGTCCTACAATGAGCAGTTCTTC
>TRBJ2-7|TRBV6-6|.|.
CASSYTQDYEQYF
TGTGCCAGCAGTTACACTCAAGACTACGAGCAGTACTTC
>TRBJ1-5|TRBV2|.|TRBD1
CASRRTGSGNQPQHF
TGTGCCAGCAGGCGGACAGGGAGCGGCAATCAGCCCCAGCATTTT
>TRBJ2-1|TRBV20-1|.|.
CSAETEYEQFF
TGCAGTGCGGAGACTGAATATGAGCAGTTCTTC
>TRBJ1-3|TRBV15|.|.
CATSRDLTGSGNTIYF
TGTGCCACCAGCAGAGATCTTACAGGCTCTGGAAACACCATATATTTT
>TRBJ2-7|TRBV5-6|.|.
CASSRGLASTYEQYF
TGTGCCAGCAGCCGAGGACTGGCAAGCACCTACGAGCAGTACTTC
>TRBJ2-5|TRBV12-5|.|.
CASGLVQGIEAGATKTQYF
TGTGCTAGTGGTTTGGTACAGGGTATAGAGGCGGGGGCTACGAAGACCCAGTACTTC
>TRBJ2-3|TRBV7-2|.|.
CASSLVGGRGDTQYF
TGTGCCAGCAGCTTAGTGGGGGGGCGCGGAGATACGCAGTATTTT
>TRBJ1-2|TRBV6-1|.|.
CASSEEGWYGYTF
TGTGCCAGCAGTGAGGAGGGGTGGTATGGCTACACCTTC
>TRBJ2-2|TRBV7-7|.|.
CASSPGQNGELFF
TGTGCTAGCAGCCCTGGACAGAACGGGGAGCTGTTTTTT
>TRBJ2-7|TRBV6-5|.|TRBD1
CASTRDRDEQYF
TGTGCCAGCACTAGGGACAGGGACGAGCAGTACTTC
>TRBJ1-4|TRBV6-1|.|TRBD1
CASSERTGGKLFF
TGTGCCAGCAGTGAACGGACAGGGGGAAAACTGTTTTTT
>TRBJ2-5|TRBV7-9|.|TRBD2
CASIREAGDLQETQYF
TGTGCCAGCATCCGAGAGGCGGGGGACCTCCAAGAGACCCAGTACTTC
>TRBJ2-7|TRBV5-5|.|.
CASRKQGSNYEQYF
TGTGCCAGCAGAAAACAGGGATCGAACTACGAGCAGTACTTC
>TRBJ1-2|TRBV30|.|.
CAWTDRSYGYTF
TGTGCCTGGACGGACAGATCCTATGGCTACACCTTC
>TRBJ2-5|TRBV7-2|.|TRBD1
CASSLNRGIETQYF
TGTGCCAGCAGCTTAAACAGGGGGATAGAGACCCAGTACTTC
>TRBJ2-2|TRBV5-1|few|.
CASSINRADTGELFF
TGCGCCAGCAGCATCAACAGGGCTGACACCGGGGAGCTGTTTTTT
>TRBJ2-7|TRBV2|.|.
CASQPMQGSYEQYF
TGTGCCAGCCAACCAATGCAGGGATCCTACGAGCAGTACTTC
>TRBJ1-6|TRBV23-1|.|.
CASSRQLNSPLHF
TGCGCCAGCAGCAGACAACTGAATTCACCCCTCCACTTT
>TRBJ2-1|TRBV20-1|.|TRBD2
CSASSLAGIGYEQFF
TGCAGTGCTAGTAGCCTAGCGGGAATCGGGTATGAGCAGTTCTTC
>TRBJ2-7|TRBV20-1|few|.
CSASAKSYEQYF
TGCAGTGCTAGTGCAAAATCCTACGAGCAGTACTTC
>TRBJ1-4|TRBV6-5|.|.
CASSPGGSGEKLFF
TGTGCCAGCAGCCCAGGTGGCTCGGGGGAAAAACTGTTTTTT
>TRBJ1-1|TRBV6-1|.|.
CASSDTGNTEAFF
TGTGCCAGCAGTGACACCGGGAACACTGAAGCTTTCTTT
>TRBJ1-1|TRBV18|.|.
CASSEDPLLPWAFF
TGTGCCAGCTCGGAGGACCCTTTGTTGCCCTGGGCTTTCTTT
>TRBJ2-1|TRBV11-3|.|.
CASSRGGEQFF
TGTGCCAGCAGCCGCGGTGGTGAGCAGTTCTTC
>TRBJ1-5|TRBV28|.|.
CASSRRSNNQPQHF
TGTGCCAGCAGTAGAAGGAGCAACAATCAGCCCCAGCATTTT
>TRBJ2-1|TRBV7-2|large|TRBD1
CASSFVGGSEQFF
TGTGCCAGCAGCTTTGTAGGGGGCAGTGAGCAGTTCTTC
>TRBJ1-6|TRBV7-9|.|.
CASSSGLSYSPLHF
TGTGCCAGCAGCTCCGGGTTGTCTTATTCACCCCTCCACTTT
>TRBJ1-1|TRBV9|.|.
CASSVVGQNTEAFF
TGTGCCAGCAGCGTAGTTGGACAGAACACTGAAGCTTTCTTT
>TRBJ2-7|TRBV7-2|.|.
CASSRGEAYEQYF
TGTGCCAGCAGCCGAGGAGAGGCCTACGAGCAGTACTTC
>TRBJ1-5|TRBV27|.|TRBD1
CASSRLQGGVKQPQHF
TGTGCCAGCAGTCGACTACAGGGGGGCGTCAAACAGCCCCAGCATTTT
>TRBJ1-2|TRBV10-3|.|.
CAISQLQTDGYTF
TGTGCCATCAGCCAACTCCAAACAGATGGCTACACCTTC
>TRBJ1-1|TRBV10-3|.|.
CAISENGRVGTEAFF
TGTGCCATCAGTGAGAATGGCAGGGTTGGGACTGAAGCTTTCTTT
>TRBJ2-5|TRBV10-3|.|TRBD1
CAIRPGQEFQETQYF
TGTGCCATCAGACCGGGACAGGAGTTCCAAGAGACCCAGTACTTC
>TRBJ2-7|TRBV18|.|.
CASSTEVSEQYF
TGTGCCAGCTCAACCGAGGTTTCTGAGCAGTACTTC
>TRBJ2-1|TRBV6-5|.|TRBD2
CASSYAGARNEQFF
TGTGCCAGCAGTTACGCGGGAGCAAGGAATGAGCAGTTCTTC